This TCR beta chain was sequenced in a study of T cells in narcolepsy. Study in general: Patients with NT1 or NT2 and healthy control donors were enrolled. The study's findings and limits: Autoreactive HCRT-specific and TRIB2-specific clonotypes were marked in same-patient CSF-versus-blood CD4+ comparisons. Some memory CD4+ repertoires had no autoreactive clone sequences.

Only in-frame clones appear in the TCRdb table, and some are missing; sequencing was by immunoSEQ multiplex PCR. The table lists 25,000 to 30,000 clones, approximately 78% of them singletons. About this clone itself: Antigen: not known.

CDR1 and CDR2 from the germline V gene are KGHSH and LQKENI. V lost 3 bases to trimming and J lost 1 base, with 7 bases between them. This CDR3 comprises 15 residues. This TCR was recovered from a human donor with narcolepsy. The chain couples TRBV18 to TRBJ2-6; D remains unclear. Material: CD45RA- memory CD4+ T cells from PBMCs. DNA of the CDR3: TGTGCCAGCTCACCTCAGGCGTCTGGGGCCAACGTCCTGACTTTC. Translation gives CASSPQASGANVLTF.